The T cell receptor (beta chain) described here comes from a study of CD8+ T cells in alopecia areata. Study conclusions and caveats: While tofacitinib was given, many expanded lesional clones persisted in scalp and blood.

V dropped 1 base and J dropped 0 bases, with 6 bases sitting between them. The CDR3 loop spans 14 amino acids. CDR1 LGHNA and CDR2 YSLEER come from the germline V gene. About this clone itself: As yet, its antigen is unknown.

Treatment described: oral pan-JAK inhibitor, 5-10 mg twice daily. Sequencing relied on a cDNA template that was reverse transcribed from extracted RNA. This table comes from immunoSEQ multiplex PCR, and its TCRdb copy is limited to in-frame clones, with some not included. The sample comprises around 180,000 clones, roughly 60% of which are singletons, and about 0.94% rests with the top ten. This chain connects TRBV4-3 to TRBJ2-5, with D perhaps matching TRBD1 (6 bases). The sequence came from a human donor with alopecia areata. Sequenced material: CD4+ T cells sorted from blood, taken at week 24, from a patient treated with tofacitinib. The CDR3 region has the DNA TGCGCCAGCAGCCAAGGACAGGACCAAGAGACCCAGTACTTC. It encodes CASSQGQDQETQYF.